This TCR beta chain emerged from a study of CD8+ T cells in alopecia areata. Study-level information: The investigators scored severity in treated patients by the percentage of affected scalp area.

Germline V gene sequence: CDR1 MNHEY, CDR2 SVGAGI. The CDR3 runs to 15 residues. Trimming took off 2 bases at V and 4 bases at J, with 12 bases between the two ends. The sequencing template was cDNA reverse transcribed from extracted RNA. Sequencing used immunoSEQ multiplex PCR; TCRdb keeps in-frame clones, though not all of them. The table includes about 64,000 clones, around 45% detected once. Noted treatment: oral pan-JAK inhibitor, 5-10 mg twice daily. The rearrangement joins TRBV6-5 to TRBJ2-1, with no clear D. The source of this sequence is a human donor with alopecia areata. The specimen was CD8+ T cells sorted from blood, collected at roughly week 36, from a patient treated with tofacitinib. CDR3 residues: CASSYRANRYNEQFF. CDR3 nucleotide sequence: TGTGCCAGCAGTTACCGGGCTAATCGGTACAATGAGCAGTTCTTC.